This T cell receptor beta chain came from a study of blood T cells in healthy people across ages. Study-level points and caveats: Correlation between TCR beta diversity and naive T cell percentage was strong. The lack of PBMC sorting stopped any conclusive naive versus antigen-experienced comparison. Greater diversity and more naive CD4+ cells were seen in long-lived donors than in aged donors.

Using a J-beta primer mix together with a sample-barcoded 5' primer, a second PCR was run for about 6 to 12 cycles. In TCRdb, the 5' RACE reads were re-called with MiXCR into one record per CDR3 protein. In the table there are roughly 2 million distinct CDR3 sequences, 49% of which are singletons. To note about this clonotype: Its antigen is unidentified.

The CDR3 totals 17 residues. With V trimmed by 0 bases and J by 2 bases, 5 bases remained unmatched. The germline V gene has CDR1 MNHEY and CDR2 SVGEGT. The chain carries TRBV6-2 or TRBV6-3 and TRBJ1-1; TRBD1 matches at 11 bases. The sequence derives from a woman between 40 and 50 years old in good health. Sequencing was carried out using blood. The CDR3 loop reads CASSYSWTGGINTEAFF. The CDR3 bases are TGTGCCAGCAGTTACTCGTGGACAGGGGGCATTAACACTGAAGCTTTCTTT.